This T cell receptor beta chain came from a study of CD8 T cells in Susac syndrome. CD8+ and CD4+ T cells from blood underwent TCR beta sequencing. Random hexamers were used to reverse transcribe about 0.5 to 1 ug of RNA. The TCR beta CDR3 was amplified by immunoSEQ multiplex PCR across 54 Vbeta, 13 Jbeta. TCRdb itself ran the immunoSEQ multiplex PCR reads through MiXCR, one entry per CDR3 protein. The sample shows 150,000 to 190,000 distinct CDR3 sequences, around 96% of them seen only once. V was pared by 5 bases and J by 0 bases, with 10 bases between. Germline V gene sequence: CDR1 MNHEY, CDR2 SVGAGI. The CDR3 extends over 14 amino acids.

The source of this sequence is a human donor with multiple sclerosis. Sequenced sample: CD8+ T cells from PBMCs. V usage is TRBV6-5 and J usage is TRBJ1-1; TRBD1 might be the D (5 bases). The CDR3 nucleotides read TGTGCCAGCAGTCCGCCGGGGCTGAACACTGAAGCTTTCTTT. Its protein is CASSPPGLNTEAFF.